A single sample gave rise to the 25 T cell receptor beta chains below, sequenced in a study of technical replicates of blood from four donors. Profiled with immunoSEQ multiplex PCR; TCRdb holds only in-frame clones, not every one. The table lists under 85,000 clones, around 97% of them singletons. The sequenced sample was T cells isolated from PBMCs. These receptors came from a human donor in good health.

The V and J genes are TRBV29-1 and TRBJ2-7; the match to TRBD2 covers 10 bases. CDR3 length: 16 amino acids. Germline CDR1 reads SQVTM; CDR2 reads ANQGSEA. V was pared by 1 base and J by 3 bases, with 9 bases of the junction left unmatched. This CDR3 reads CSVEGLAGAQNYEQYF. DNA for the CDR3: TGCAGCGTTGAAGGTCTAGCGGGAGCCCAGAACTACGAGCAGTACTTC.

V usage is TRBV6-5 and J usage is TRBJ2-7; 9 bases match TRBD1. J gave up 2 bases and V 6 bases, and 5 bases lay outside the gene matches. This CDR3 spans 14 amino acids. The germline V gene encodes CDR1 MNHEY and CDR2 SVGAGI. CDR3 in amino acids: CASRPGTGPYEQYF. Written as DNA, the CDR3 is TGTGCCAGCAGGCCCGGGACAGGGCCCTACGAGCAGTACTTC.

The V and J genes are TRBV19 and TRBJ1-2, with TRBD1 matching 9 bases. CDR1 and CDR2 from the germline V gene are LNHDA and SQIVND (reference sequence). The CDR3 has 14 amino acids. J gave up 4 bases and V 8 bases, and 8 bases lay outside the gene matches. The CDR3 region has the DNA TGTGCCAGTGGATCACAGGGGGCGGTCTATGGCTACACCTTC. Residues: CASGSQGAVYGYTF.

The CDR3 loop reads CASSHSGQGNTEAFF. The CDR3 coding sequence is TGTGCCAGCAGTCATTCGGGACAGGGTAACACTGAAGCTTTCTTT. This rearrangement joins TRBV25-1 to TRBJ1-1, with TRBD1 matching over 9 bases. Germline V lookup: CDR1 MGHDK, CDR2 SYGVNS. V dropped 5 bases and J dropped 2; count of bases not matched to a gene: 6. CDR3 length: 15 residues.

The V and J genes are TRBV5-1 and TRBJ1-1; no definite D call. Germline values: CDR1 SGHRS, CDR2 YFSETQ. Trimming removed 3 bases from V and 3 bases from J, with 18 bases in between. The CDR3 has 16 residues. CDR3 region: CASSSGGVGRDTEAFF. The CDR3 bases are TGCGCCAGCAGCTCTGGCGGGGTCGGGAGGGACACTGAAGCTTTCTTT.

The chain carries TRBV6-6 and TRBJ2-2, with a weak D call TRBD1 (5 bases). V was pared by 6 bases and J by 8 bases, with 16 bases between. Germline V gene data show CDR1 as MNHNY and CDR2 as SVGAGI (reference sequence). CDR3 length equals 14 residues. The CDR3 here is CASRDIRGRGELFF. DNA for the CDR3: TGTGCCAGCAGAGACATAAGGGGTCGGGGGGAGCTGTTTTTT.

The chain couples TRBV7-8 to TRBJ2-1; D remains unclear. This CDR3 comprises 15 residues. V lost 4 bases to trimming and J lost 8 bases, with 18 bases between them. CDR1 and CDR2 (germline): SGHVS, FQNEAQ. The CDR3 sequence is CASSSRTLLADEQFF. The CDR3 DNA sequence: TGTGCCAGCAGCTCCCGAACCCTTTTGGCCGATGAGCAGTTCTTC.

V gene TRBV4-1 combines with J gene TRBJ1-1; D uncertain. CDR1 is MGHRA, CDR2 YSYEKL, per germline. The CDR3 has 12 amino acids. V gave up 0 bases and J gave up 7 bases, with 6 bases separating them. The CDR3 sequence: CASSQERGEAFF. The CDR3, as DNA: TGCGCCAGCAGCCAAGAGCGCGGTGAAGCTTTCTTT.

The genes are TRBV15 and TRBJ1-1, with D unclear. There are 17 residues in the CDR3. V was pared by 1 base and J by 0 bases, with 15 bases between. Germline values: CDR1 LNHNV, CDR2 YYDKDF (reference sequence). DNA of the CDR3: TGTGCCACCAGCAGAGTCAGGTGGGCTTCAATGAACACTGAAGCTTTCTTT. It specifies CATSRVRWASMNTEAFF.

The chain is built from TRBV9 and TRBJ2-2, with 7 nucleotides matching TRBD1. Trimming at V came to 8 bases and at J to 6 bases, leaving 10 bases not matched to a gene. The CDR3 is made up of 14 amino acids. Per germline, CDR1 SGDLS and CDR2 YYNGEE. This CDR3 is CASSARGLSGELFF. The DNA for the CDR3 is TGTGCCAGTTCGGCGAGGGGGCTATCCGGGGAGCTGTTTTTT.

This clone showed up just once. The rearrangement uses TRBV6-5 and TRBJ1-2, with 7 bases fitting TRBD1. Looked up from germline, CDR1 is MNHEY and CDR2 is SVGAGI. The CDR3 spans 15 residues. The ends lost 4 bases at V and 10 bases at J; junction bases unmatched: 15. CDR3 protein: CASSSTDRHYRDYTF. The CDR3 DNA reads TGTGCCAGCAGTTCTACGGACAGGCATTATAGGGACTACACCTTC.

The rearrangement uses TRBV7-9 and TRBJ2-5, with D tentatively TRBD1 (5 bases). V was cut by 2 bases and J by 2 bases, with 9 bases left in between. This CDR3 has 14 residues. Germline loops: CDR1 SEHNR, CDR2 FQNEAQ (reference sequence). The CDR3, as DNA: TGTGCCAGCAGCTTAAGGCAGGGTCAAGAGACCCAGTACTTC. Protein product: CASSLRQGQETQYF.

V gene TRBV5-1 combines with J gene TRBJ1-1, with D perhaps matching TRBD1 (6 bases). CDR3 length: 14 residues. Trimming took 3 bases from V and 4 from J, leaving 13 bases between them. Germline CDR1 and CDR2: SGHRS and YFSETQ. CDR3 DNA sequence: TGCGCCAGCAGCTACCAGGGGTTGGGCACTGAAGCTTTCTTT. Amino acids: CASSYQGLGTEAFF.

This chain joins TRBV6-1 and TRBJ2-2, with D maybe TRBD1 (6 bases). Trimming cost V 6 bases and J 6 bases, with 8 bases left between them. From germline, CDR1 is MNHNS and CDR2 SASEGT. The CDR3 is 12 residues long. CDR3 nucleotide sequence: TGTGCCAGCAGCGCAGGGGCCGGGGAGCTGTTTTTT. As protein: CASSAGAGELFF.

The chain joins TRBV5-1 to TRBJ2-7; D might be TRBD1 (6 bases). The CDR3 consists of 14 residues. Germline V lookup: CDR1 SGHRS, CDR2 YFSETQ. V was cut by 0 bases and J by 4 bases, with 11 bases left in between. CDR3 bases: TGCGCCAGCAGCTTGGACAGGGACCTTTACGAGCAGTACTTC. This translates into CASSLDRDLYEQYF.

The count of this clone is one. This rearrangement joins TRBV13 to TRBJ2-4; 7 bases are a match to TRBD1. Germline lookup yields CDR1 PRHDT and CDR2 FYEKMQ (reference sequence). J lost 4 bases, V lost 5 bases, and 8 bases had no gene match. The CDR3 sequence is 15 residues long. DNA of the CDR3: TGTGCCAGCAGCCATAGGGGGCAAGGAAAAAACATTCAGTACTTC. This encodes CASSHRGQGKNIQYF.

The gene calls are TRBV6-5 and TRBJ2-7; 7 bases map to TRBD1. CDR1 is MNHEY and CDR2 is SVGAGI in the germline V gene. This CDR3 spans 14 amino acids. Trimming at V came to 4 bases and at J to 1 base, leaving 4 bases not matched to a gene. The CDR3 region has the DNA TGTGCCAGCAGTTTGAGGGGGCGGTCCTACGAGCAGTACTTC. Translated, it gives CASSLRGRSYEQYF.

This chain uses TRBV11-3 with TRBJ2-2, with TRBD2 matching over 11 bases. CDR1 and CDR2 (germline): SGHNT, YENEEA. With V trimmed by 2 bases and J by 1 base, 12 bases remained unmatched. This CDR3 is built from 20 residues. The chain's CDR3 is CASSLSPGTSGRGNTGELFF. The CDR3 nucleotides read TGTGCCAGCAGCTTATCTCCCGGGACTAGCGGTAGGGGGAACACCGGGGAGCTGTTTTTT.

This clone was counted between two and nine times. The chain has TRBV11-2 and TRBJ2-6, with D perhaps matching TRBD1 (6 bases). Germline V CDR1 and CDR2: SGHAT, FQNNGV. The CDR3 loop spans 16 amino acids. Trimming left V 5 bases short and J 0 bases short, with 11 bases between. The chain's CDR3 is CASSRTAGSGANVLTF. The CDR3 DNA sequence: TGTGCCAGCAGCCGGACAGCCGGCTCTGGGGCCAACGTCCTGACTTTC.

The rearrangement links TRBV28 to TRBJ2-7; 7 nucleotides match TRBD1. The CDR3 sequence is 18 residues long. J was trimmed by 5 bases and V by 10 bases; bases with no gene match: 26. Germline V gene sequence: CDR1 MDHEN, CDR2 SYDVKM. CDR3 DNA sequence: TGTGCCACCGAGACGATTCACCGTAGGTCCGGGACAGACAACGAGCAGTACTTC. Its protein product is CATETIHRRSGTDNEQYF.

This chain links TRBV7-9 with TRBJ2-1; 9 positions agree with TRBD1. This CDR3 is built from 15 residues. The J segment lost 4 bases and the V segment lost 5 bases, leaving 6 bases of the junction unmatched. Germline V gene sequence: CDR1 SEHNR, CDR2 FQNEAQ (reference sequence). The CDR3 here is CASSQQGALYNEQFF. The CDR3 region has the DNA TGTGCCAGCAGCCAACAGGGGGCTTTATACAATGAGCAGTTCTTC.

This chain connects TRBV13 to TRBJ2-4; D is perhaps TRBD1 (6 bases). Trimming cost V 2 bases and J 8 bases, with 10 bases left between them. The CDR3 runs to 13 residues. Germline CDR1 and CDR2: PRHDT and FYEKMQ (reference sequence). In DNA, the CDR3 is TGTGCCAGCAGCTTAAGGGGGTATGACATTCAGTACTTC. This sequence encodes CASSLRGYDIQYF.

The chain couples TRBV19 to TRBJ1-2; no definite D call. Trimming pared 7 bases from V and 6 bases from J, leaving 12 bases between. This CDR3 comprises 12 residues. The germline V gene encodes CDR1 LNHDA and CDR2 SQIVND (reference sequence). CDR3 in DNA: TGTGCCAGTACTACCACCGCTAATGGCTACACCTTC. It specifies CASTTTANGYTF.

This rearrangement joins TRBV7-9 to TRBJ2-1, with D possibly TRBD1 on 6 matching bases. V lost 3 bases, J lost 4 bases, and 10 bases lay in between. CDR3 length: 14 residues. CDR1 is SEHNR and CDR2 is FQNEAQ in the germline V gene (reference sequence). The CDR3: CASSFPGQYNEQFF. In nucleotides, the CDR3 is TGTGCCAGCAGCTTCCCTGGACAGTACAATGAGCAGTTCTTC.

This chain connects TRBV11-3 to TRBJ2-5; TRBD2 matches at 8 bases. J lost 4 bases, V lost 3 bases, and 16 bases had no gene match. CDR3 length: 18 amino acids. Per the germline V gene, CDR1 is SGHNT and CDR2 is YENEEA. The CDR3 loop is CASSFRRRGGLGSETQYF. The CDR3 bases are TGTGCCAGCAGCTTCCGCAGACGGGGGGGCTTAGGATCAGAGACCCAGTACTTC. Drawing the rest from reference TRBV11-3 and TRBJ2-5, the complete variable domain is EAGVVQSPRYKIIEKKQPVAFWCNPISGHNTLYWYLQNLGQGPELLIRYENEEAVDDSQLPKDRFSAERLKGVDSTLKIQPAELGDSAVYLCASSFRRRGGLGSETQYFGPGTRLLVL.